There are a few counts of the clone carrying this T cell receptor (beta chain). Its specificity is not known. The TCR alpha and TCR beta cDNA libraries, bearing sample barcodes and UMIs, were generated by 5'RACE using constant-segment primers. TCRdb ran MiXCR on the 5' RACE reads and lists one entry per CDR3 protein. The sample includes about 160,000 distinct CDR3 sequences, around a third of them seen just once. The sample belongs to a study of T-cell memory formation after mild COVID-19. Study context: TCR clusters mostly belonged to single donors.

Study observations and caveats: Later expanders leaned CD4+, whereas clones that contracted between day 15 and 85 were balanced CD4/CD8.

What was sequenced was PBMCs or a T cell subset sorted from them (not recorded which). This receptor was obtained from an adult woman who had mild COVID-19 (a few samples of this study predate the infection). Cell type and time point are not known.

The CDR3 region has the DNA TGTGCCAGCAGCTCGAGCGCTACCCACGAGCAGTACTTC. Translated, it gives CASSSSATHEQYF. The V gene is TRBV7-2, the J gene TRBJ2-7, with D unresolved. The V gene lost 4 bases and the J gene lost 5 bases, with 12 bases spanning the gap. Germline CDR1 reads SGHTA; CDR2 reads FQGNSA. This CDR3 comprises 13 residues. Together with reference TRBV7-2 and TRBJ2-7, the CDR3 gives the full variable domain: GAGVSQSPSNKVTEKGKDVELRCDPISGHTALYWYRQSLGQGLEFLIYFQGNSAPDKSGLPSDRFSAERTGGSVSTLTIQRTQQEDSAVYLCASSSSATHEQYFGPGTRLTVT.